A single sample is the source of the 8 T cell receptor beta chains below, sequenced in a study of T-cell reconstitution after alpha-beta-depleted transplantation in children listed by TCRdb under 2016. The sample's treatment or condition, from its label and the paper: allogeneic hematopoietic cell transplantation with graft depleted of TCRalphabeta T cells and CD19 B cells. The receptor library was made with PCR. TCRdb lists the instrument as Illumina HiSeq 2500. TCR libraries were prepared with molecular barcoding, using unique molecular identifiers to normalize TCRbeta repertoire quantification. TCRdb redid the processing of the public reads, applying fastp at Q25 and MiXCR, and retained in-frame beta chains. Every entry covers one CDR3 protein and lists the most common genes and DNA from its rows. For this sample the table gives 250,000 to 400,000 distinct CDR3 sequences, of which approximately 23% were detected only once. The leading ten clones occupy approximately 11% of the sample.

The sequences come from PBMCs, mostly from graft donor cells, collected 180 days after TCRalphabeta/CD19-depleted stem cell transplant. The receptors come from a male patient under 18 who had a stem cell transplant for acute lymphoblastic leukemia, so the T cells may come from the graft donor.

This clonotype was seen only a few times. The chain couples TRBV20-1 to TRBJ1-2; no clear D gene. Deletions cut 5 bases from V and 4 bases from J, with 14 bases between. The CDR3 runs 13 residues. Germline CDR1 reads DFQATT; CDR2 reads SNEGSKA (reference sequence). The CDR3 reads CSARRGWGYGYTF. The CDR3 region has the DNA TGCAGTGCTCGGCGGGGTTGGGGCTATGGCTACACCTTC.

The chain carries TRBV2 and TRBJ2-1; D remains unclear. This CDR3 is 16 amino acids long. Germline V gives CDR1 SNHLY, CDR2 FYNNEI. Deletions cut 5 bases from V and 1 base from J, with 15 bases between. CDR3 in amino acids: CASSSPGAYSYNEQFF. CDR3 DNA: TGTGCCAGCAGTTCCCCCGGAGCTTATTCCTACAATGAGCAGTTCTTC.

This clonotype appeared many times. The V and J genes are TRBV5-5 and TRBJ2-5, with D maybe TRBD1 (5 bases). V dropped 0 bases and J dropped 1 base, with 7 bases sitting between them. This CDR3 is 14 amino acids long. CDR1 and CDR2 from the germline V gene are SGHKS and YYEKEE (reference sequence). CDR3: CASSLGQIQETQYF. DNA for the CDR3: TGTGCCAGCAGCTTGGGACAGATCCAAGAGACCCAGTACTTC.

This clonotype has a handful of counts. The chain is built from TRBV5-1 and TRBJ2-1; D remains ambiguous. In germline, CDR1 is SGHRS, CDR2 YFSETQ. The CDR3 contains 13 residues. V was trimmed by 1 base and J by 5 bases, leaving 7 bases between them. DNA for the CDR3: TGCGCCAGCAGCTTGCGGTCAGACAATGAGCAGTTCTTC. Amino acid sequence: CASSLRSDNEQFF.

The V call is TRBV29-1, the J call TRBJ1-2; D remains unclear. Germline CDR1 reads SQVTM; CDR2 reads ANQGSEA. The CDR3 loop spans 10 amino acids. Trimming cost V 4 bases and J 5 bases, with 5 bases left between them. The CDR3 coding sequence is TGCAGCGTTGCCCCTTATGGCTACACCTTC. Translation gives CSVAPYGYTF.

This clonotype was detected a few times. The CDR3 loop is CASSLGQGYSYEQYF. CDR3 nucleotides: TGTGCCAGCAGTCTGGGACAGGGGTATTCCTACGAGCAGTACTTC. This sequence joins TRBV12-3 or TRBV12-4 and TRBJ2-7; 10 nucleotides line up with TRBD1. There are 15 residues in the CDR3. The V segment lost 5 bases and the J segment 1 base; nucleotides outside the gene matches: 5.

This sequence joins TRBV10-1 and TRBJ2-6; 14 nucleotides line up with TRBD2. V lost 2 bases and J lost 3; bases outside the gene matches: 12. Germline values: CDR1 WNHNN, CDR2 SYGVQD (reference sequence). CDR3 length: 21 amino acids. CDR3: CASSEPQRPGLAGVGANVLTF. In nucleotides, the CDR3 is TGCGCCAGCAGTGAGCCTCAACGCCCGGGACTAGCGGGAGTTGGGGCCAACGTCCTGACTTTC.

This clonotype was detected a few times. V and J are TRBV20-1 and TRBJ2-7, with TRBD2 matching 10 bases. The germline V gene has CDR1 DFQATT and CDR2 SNEGSKA (reference sequence). Unmatched junction bases numbered 10, after V lost 5 bases and J lost 3 bases. CDR3 length equals 15 residues. This chain's CDR3 is CSAFLLAGAIYEQYF. The CDR3 region has the DNA TGCAGTGCTTTCCTTCTAGCGGGGGCGATCTACGAGCAGTACTTC.